This T cell receptor (beta chain) was recorded in a study of a mutant IDH1 vaccine in newly diagnosed glioma. Time point given: baseline, week 1 (first vaccination visit). Treatment here: pre-vaccination baseline after standard-of-care therapy. The data were produced by immunoSEQ multiplex PCR, yet TCRdb's version contains in-frame clones alone and is incomplete. The table includes around 26,000 clones, 85% to 95% detected once. The germline CDR1 and CDR2 sequences are LNHDA and SQIVND (reference sequence). This CDR3 contains 14 residues. The J segment lost 7 bases and the V segment lost 6 bases, leaving 7 bases of the junction unmatched.

Sample: PBMCs, taken from a glioma patient treated with radiotherapy, temozolomide or both. The clonotype comes from a man between 35 and 55 years old with glioma. The chain has TRBV19 and TRBJ1-5; 9 positions agree with TRBD1. The CDR3 is CASRLDRGRQPQHF. As DNA, the CDR3 is TGTGCCAGTAGGCTTGACAGGGGGAGACAGCCCCAGCATTTT.